Listed below are T cell receptor beta chains from one sample, sequenced in a study of cytotoxic CD8 clonotypes in ibrutinib-treated CLL. Assay: immunoSEQ multiplex PCR; the TCRdb copy retains only in-frame clones and omits some. The sample yields about 49,000 clones, about half seen once. This specimen consisted of PBMCs, obtained after 12 months of ibrutinib treatment. The receptor set was obtained from a human donor with chronic lymphocytic leukemia. Each CDR3 is given without its conserved first and last residue. The order of the fields is V gene, CDR3 protein.

v_call: TRBV9
cdr3_aa: ASSVGGQSSYEQY

v_call: TRBV18
cdr3_aa: ASSHNARGQETQY

v_call: TRBV7-2
cdr3_aa: ASAPQARSEQY

v_call: TRBV28
cdr3_aa: ASSLSGVNQPQH

v_call: TRBV7-7
cdr3_aa: ASSPAGSSTDTQY

v_call: TRBV2
cdr3_aa: ASKTGQGGYEQY

v_call: TRBV7-9
cdr3_aa: ASSLGQGINYGYT

v_call: TRBV9
cdr3_aa: ASSEGGPPEDGYT

v_call: TRBV25-1
cdr3_aa: ASSDQSRTANTGELF

v_call: TRBV11-2
cdr3_aa: ASSWTSGAKNIQY

v_call: TRBV5-1
cdr3_aa: ASSLGEINTEAF

v_call: TRBV9
cdr3_aa: ASSVGNRGSSAYGYT

v_call: TRBV5-1
cdr3_aa: ASSSLPGQGSGYT

v_call: TRBV20-1
cdr3_aa: SAREGGELF

v_call: TRBV6-1
cdr3_aa: ASSEARGSTADTQY

v_call: TRBV13
cdr3_aa: ASSLGTEWSSYNEQF

v_call: TRBV7-7
cdr3_aa: ASSLGTSGADGELF

v_call: TRBV7-2
cdr3_aa: ASSLQGAAETQY

v_call: TRBV29-1
cdr3_aa: SVRTDSGANVLT

v_call: TRBV30
cdr3_aa: AWSWDRPSGNTIY

v_call: TRBV5-1
cdr3_aa: ASSLARTEETQY

v_call: TRBV6-6
cdr3_aa: ASSSRPSADTQY

v_call: TRBV27
cdr3_aa: ASSLGTGTYGYT

v_call: TRBV7-8
cdr3_aa: ASSLKGWTDTEAF

v_call: TRBV5-3
cdr3_aa: ASSGSKNIQY

v_call: TRBV30
cdr3_aa: AWSVGGVMNTEAF

v_call: TRBV5-1
cdr3_aa: ASSLSTPPGELF

v_call: TRBV29-1
cdr3_aa: SVLKGEETQY

v_call: TRBV2
cdr3_aa: ASSETGEQPQH

v_call: TRBV29-1
cdr3_aa: SVESHPTYEQY

v_call: TRBV19
cdr3_aa: ASVTGTGVYGYT

v_call: TRBV2
cdr3_aa: ASSDFGTGSGEQY

v_call: TRBV18
cdr3_aa: ASSKGPTEAF

v_call: TRBV28
cdr3_aa: ASSFLRTGTYEQY

v_call: TRBV18
cdr3_aa: ASSLQGADQPQH

v_call: TRBV5-1
cdr3_aa: ASSGISGSWNEQF

v_call: TRBV29-1
cdr3_aa: SVDTERTDTQY

v_call: TRBV18
cdr3_aa: ASSPPSGTHTGELF

v_call: TRBV19
cdr3_aa: ASSMGGYAEAF

v_call: TRBV28
cdr3_aa: ASSSRKGQGVEKLF

v_call: TRBV2
cdr3_aa: ASRGRGIAY

v_call: TRBV29-1
cdr3_aa: SALDTVFDEAF

v_call: TRBV27
cdr3_aa: ASSFKGLGGYT

v_call: TRBV6-1
cdr3_aa: ASSEAAGSGANVLT

v_call: TRBV7-2
cdr3_aa: ASSPWQGPYEQY

v_call: TRBV20-1
cdr3_aa: SARTTMEAF